Listed here is a single T cell receptor (beta chain). This sample was included in a study of blood T cell repertoires in COVID-19. In the study overall: Samples taken during acute and convalescent COVID-19 were collected in the United States, Italy and Spain.

Per the original methods: From reference gene primer amplification, estimates of nucleated cell counts were derived. The data were produced by immunoSEQ multiplex PCR, yet TCRdb's version contains in-frame clones alone and is incomplete. From that table come the V and J calls and clone size; the DNA was used to work out D and trimming. The sample shows tens of thousands of clones, 88% of them seen only once. CDR1 is SGHDN and CDR2 is FVKESK in the germline V gene. Trimming at V came to 10 bases and at J to 9 bases, leaving 9 bases not matched to a gene. CDR3 length equals 12 residues. The sequence was obtained from a human donor in a cohort sampled during active COVID-19. This chain joins TRBV14 and TRBJ2-1; 7 bases line up with TRBD2. What was sequenced was peripheral blood. CDR3 sequence reads: CATERGVSEQFF. As DNA, the CDR3 is TGTGCCACGGAACGGGGGGTGAGTGAGCAGTTCTTC.